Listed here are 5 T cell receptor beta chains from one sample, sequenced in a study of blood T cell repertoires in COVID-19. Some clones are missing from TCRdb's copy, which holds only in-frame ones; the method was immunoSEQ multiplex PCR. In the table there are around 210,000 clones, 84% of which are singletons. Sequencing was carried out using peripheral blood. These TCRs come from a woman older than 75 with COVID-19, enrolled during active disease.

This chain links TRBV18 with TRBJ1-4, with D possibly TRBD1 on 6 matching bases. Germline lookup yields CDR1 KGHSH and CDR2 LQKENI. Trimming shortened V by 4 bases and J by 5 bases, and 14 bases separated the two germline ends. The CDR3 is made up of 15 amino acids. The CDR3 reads CASSQNKGENEKLFF. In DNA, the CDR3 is TGTGCCAGCTCACAAAACAAGGGGGAGAATGAAAAACTGTTTTTT.

CDR3 region: CASSQVLNYGYTF. CDR3 bases: TGTGCCAGCAGCCAAGTTCTCAACTATGGCTACACCTTC. The rearrangement links TRBV3-1 (or the pseudogene TRBV3-2) to TRBJ1-2; D gene ambiguous. The V end was cut by 1 base, the J end by 2 bases, with 5 bases between. Looked up from germline, CDR1 is LGHDT and CDR2 is YNNKEL (reference sequence). This CDR3 comprises 13 residues.

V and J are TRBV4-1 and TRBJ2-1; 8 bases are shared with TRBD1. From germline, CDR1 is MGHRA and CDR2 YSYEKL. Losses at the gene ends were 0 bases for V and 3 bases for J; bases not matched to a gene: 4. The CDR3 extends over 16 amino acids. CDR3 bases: TGCGCCAGCAGCCAAGAGGGGACAGGCTTCTACAATGAGCAGTTCTTC. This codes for CASSQEGTGFYNEQFF.

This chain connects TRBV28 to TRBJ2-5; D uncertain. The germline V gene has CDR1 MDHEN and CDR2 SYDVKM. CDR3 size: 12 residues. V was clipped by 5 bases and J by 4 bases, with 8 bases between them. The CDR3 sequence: CASSPSGETQYF. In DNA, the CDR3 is TGTGCCAGCAGTCCCTCCGGAGAGACCCAGTACTTC. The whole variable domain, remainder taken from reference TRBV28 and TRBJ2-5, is DVKVTQSSRYLVKRTGEKVFLECVQDMDHENMFWYRQDPGLGLRLIYFSYDVKMKEKGDIPEGYSVSREKKERFSLILESASTNQTSMYLCASSPSGETQYFGPGTRLLVL.

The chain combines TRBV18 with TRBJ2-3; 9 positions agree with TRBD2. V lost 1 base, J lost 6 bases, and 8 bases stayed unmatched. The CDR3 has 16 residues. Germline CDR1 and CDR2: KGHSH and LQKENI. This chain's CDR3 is CASSPRRGGYKDTQYF. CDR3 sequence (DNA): TGTGCCAGCTCACCACGGCGGGGGGGTTATAAGGATACGCAGTATTTT.